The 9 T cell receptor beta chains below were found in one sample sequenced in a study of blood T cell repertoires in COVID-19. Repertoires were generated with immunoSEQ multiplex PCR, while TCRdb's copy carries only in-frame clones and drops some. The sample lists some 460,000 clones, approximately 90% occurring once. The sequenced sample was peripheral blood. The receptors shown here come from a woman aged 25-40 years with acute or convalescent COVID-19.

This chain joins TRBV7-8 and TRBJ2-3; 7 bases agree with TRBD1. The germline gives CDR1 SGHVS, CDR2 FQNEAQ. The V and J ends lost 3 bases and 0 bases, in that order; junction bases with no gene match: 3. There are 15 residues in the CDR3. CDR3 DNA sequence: TGTGCCAGCAGCTTCTACAGGGGTAGCACAGATACGCAGTATTTT. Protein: CASSFYRGSTDTQYF. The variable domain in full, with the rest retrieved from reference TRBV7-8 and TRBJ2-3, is GAGVSQSPRYKVAKRGQDVALRCDPISGHVSLFWYQQALGQGPEFLTYFQNEAQLDKSGLPSDRFFAERPEGSVSTLKIQRTQQEDSAVYLCASSFYRGSTDTQYFGPGTRLTVL.

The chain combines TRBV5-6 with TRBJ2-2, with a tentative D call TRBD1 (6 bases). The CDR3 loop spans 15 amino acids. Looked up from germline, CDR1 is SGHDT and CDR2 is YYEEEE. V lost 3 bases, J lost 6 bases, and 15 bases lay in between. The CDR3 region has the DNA TGTGCCAGCAGCTACGGGTCCTCAGGGGCCGGGGAGCTGTTTTTT. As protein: CASSYGSSGAGELFF.

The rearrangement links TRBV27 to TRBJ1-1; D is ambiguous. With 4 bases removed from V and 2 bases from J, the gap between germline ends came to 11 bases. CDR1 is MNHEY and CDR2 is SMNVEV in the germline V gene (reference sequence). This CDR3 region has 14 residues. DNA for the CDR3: TGTGCCAGCAGTTACACGGGAGAAAACACTGAAGCTTTCTTT. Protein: CASSYTGENTEAFF.

CDR3 DNA sequence: TGTGCCAGCAGTTTCGGCAGGGGGACGGGAAATGAGCAGTTCTTC. Its translation: CASSFGRGTGNEQFF. This sequence joins TRBV6-5 and TRBJ2-1; 7 bases fit TRBD1. CDR1 is MNHEY and CDR2 is SVGAGI in the germline V gene. V was clipped by 4 bases and J by 7 bases; unmatched bases: 10. The CDR3 is 15 residues long.

The chain's CDR3 is CASSLGPYNSPLHF. The CDR3 bases are TGTGCCAGCAGCTTAGGGCCGTATAATTCACCCCTCCACTTT. V usage is TRBV11-2 and J usage is TRBJ1-6; D call uncertain. Trimming cost V 1 base and J 4 bases, with 5 bases left between them. The CDR3 length is 14 residues. Germline V CDR1 and CDR2: SGHAT, FQNNGV.

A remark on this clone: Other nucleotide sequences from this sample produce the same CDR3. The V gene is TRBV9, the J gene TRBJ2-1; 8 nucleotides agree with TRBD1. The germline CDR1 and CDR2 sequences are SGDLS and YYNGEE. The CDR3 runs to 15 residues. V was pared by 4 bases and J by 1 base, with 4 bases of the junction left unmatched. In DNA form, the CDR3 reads TGTGCCAGCAGCCCAAGGGACAGGTCCTACAATGAGCAGTTCTTC. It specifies CASSPRDRSYNEQFF.

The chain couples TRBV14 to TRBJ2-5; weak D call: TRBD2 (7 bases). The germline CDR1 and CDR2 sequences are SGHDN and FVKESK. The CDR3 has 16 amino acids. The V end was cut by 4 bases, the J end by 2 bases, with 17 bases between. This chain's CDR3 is CASSPARGAGQETQYF. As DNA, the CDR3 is TGTGCCAGCAGCCCGGCTCGGGGGGCGGGACAAGAGACCCAGTACTTC. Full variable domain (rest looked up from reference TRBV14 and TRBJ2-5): EAGVTQFPSHSVIEKGQTVTLRCDPISGHDNLYWYRRVMGKEIKFLLHFVKESKQDESGMPNNRFLAERTGGTYSTLKVQPAELEDSGVYFCASSPARGAGQETQYFGPGTRLLVL.

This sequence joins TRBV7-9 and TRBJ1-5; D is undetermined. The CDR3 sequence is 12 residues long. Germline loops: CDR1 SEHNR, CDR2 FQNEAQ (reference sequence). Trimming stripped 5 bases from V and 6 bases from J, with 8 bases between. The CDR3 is CASSLLSQPQHF. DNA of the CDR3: TGTGCCAGCAGCCTACTGAGTCAGCCCCAGCATTTT.

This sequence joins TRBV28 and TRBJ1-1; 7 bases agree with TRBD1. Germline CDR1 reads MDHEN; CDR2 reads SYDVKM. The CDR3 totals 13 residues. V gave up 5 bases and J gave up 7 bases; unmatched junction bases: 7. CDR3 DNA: TGTGCCAGCAGTCCTGGACAGGTTTATGAAGCTTTCTTT. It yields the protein CASSPGQVYEAFF.